A selection of T cell receptor beta chains follows, all from one sample in a study of blood T cell repertoires in COVID-19. The table came from immunoSEQ multiplex PCR; TCRdb's copy has only in-frame clones and leaves some out. Of around 300,000 clones detected, about 89% appear once; the ten largest clones hold around 2%. Sequenced: peripheral blood. The receptors originated from a young woman with COVID-19, enrolled during active disease. The CDR3 runs from the conserved cysteine through the conserved F or W. Each record gives: V gene, J gene, clone size, D gene, CDR3 protein, CDR3 DNA. D genes are given only for firm matches. The size entry is marked missing in some rows and otherwise reads once, few, many or a size class.

>TRBV3-1/TRBV3-2|TRBJ2-3|NA|NA
CASSQDRGWGTDTQYF
TGTGCCAGCAGCCAAGATCGGGGGTGGGGCACAGATACGCAGTATTTT
>TRBV6-5|TRBJ2-7|once|NA
CATRVRVPSYEQYF
TGTGCCACCCGAGTCAGGGTCCCCTCCTACGAGCAGTACTTC
>TRBV24-1|TRBJ2-1|NA|TRBD2
CATRSGAEGNEQFF
TGTGCCACCAGGAGCGGGGCGGAAGGAAATGAGCAGTTCTTC
>TRBV18|TRBJ2-1|NA|TRBD2
CASSGFDSGVYNEQFF
TGTGCCAGCTCAGGGTTCGATAGCGGGGTCTACAATGAGCAGTTCTTC
>TRBV10-1|TRBJ2-2|NA|NA
CASSGLVPGELFF
TGCGCCAGCAGTGGACTAGTTCCCGGGGAGCTGTTTTTT
>TRBV30|TRBJ2-7|few|NA
CACLLLDEQYF
TGTGCCTGCCTATTATTAGACGAGCAGTACTTC
>TRBV6-5|TRBJ1-5|NA|TRBD1
CASSSDREGQPQHF
TGTGCCAGCAGTTCCGACAGGGAAGGACAGCCCCAGCATTTT
>TRBV29-1|TRBJ1-3|NA|NA
CSVEDRQNTIYF
TGCAGCGTTGAAGATCGACAAAACACCATATATTTT
>TRBV24-1|TRBJ2-1|NA|TRBD2
CATSDPGRANEQFF
TGTGCCACCAGTGATCCAGGGAGGGCCAATGAGCAGTTCTTC
>TRBV5-1|TRBJ2-5|NA|NA
CASSFSRETQYF
TGCGCCAGCAGCTTCTCTAGGGAGACCCAGTACTTC
>TRBV30|TRBJ2-7|NA|TRBD1
CAWSAGTGYHEQYF
TGTGCCTGGAGTGCTGGGACAGGGTACCACGAGCAGTACTTC
>TRBV6-5|TRBJ1-2|once|NA
CASSALQDYGYTF
TGTGCCAGCAGCGCTCTGCAGGACTATGGCTACACCTTC
>TRBV27|TRBJ1-1|once|TRBD1
CASRYHRGNTEAFF
TGTGCCAGCAGATACCACAGGGGGAACACTGAAGCTTTCTTT
>TRBV6-5|TRBJ1-1|NA|TRBD1
CASSSTGTEAFF
TGTGCCAGCAGTTCGACAGGGACTGAAGCTTTCTTT
>TRBV2|TRBJ1-1|NA|NA
CASSAPSVRSTEAFF
TGTGCCAGCAGTGCCCCGTCGGTGAGGAGCACTGAAGCTTTCTTT
>TRBV27|TRBJ1-1|NA|TRBD1
CASSPFGTGSTEAFF
TGTGCCAGCAGCCCTTTTGGGACAGGGTCCACTGAAGCTTTCTTT
>TRBV7-6|TRBJ1-1|NA|NA
CASSPQGGFYTEAFF
TGTGCCAGCAGTCCTCAGGGCGGCTTTTACACTGAAGCTTTCTTT
>TRBV15|TRBJ2-7|NA|TRBD1
CATSRTGFSEQYF
TGTGCCACCAGCAGGACAGGGTTTTCCGAGCAGTACTTC
>TRBV28|TRBJ1-1|once|TRBD1
CASSSDRDHTEAFF
TGTGCCAGCAGTTCAGACAGGGATCACACTGAAGCTTTCTTT
>TRBV19|TRBJ1-2|NA|NA
CASSIAGTTGLGGYTF
TGTGCCAGTAGTATAGCGGGGACGACAGGCCTGGGTGGCTACACCTTC
>TRBV7-9|TRBJ2-7|NA|TRBD1
CASSPGQVRDEQYF
TGTGCCAGCAGCCCGGGACAGGTTAGAGACGAGCAGTACTTC
>TRBV7-2|TRBJ2-1|NA|TRBD2
CASSLASGLAHEQFF
TGTGCCAGCAGCTTAGCTTCCGGACTAGCCCATGAGCAGTTCTTC
>TRBV6-5|TRBJ1-1|NA|TRBD1
CASSYSWTGGSTEAFF
TGTGCCAGCAGTTACTCCTGGACAGGGGGGAGTACTGAAGCTTTCTTT
>TRBV9|TRBJ1-1|NA|NA
CASSVLANTEAFF
TGTGCCAGCAGCGTCTTAGCGAACACTGAAGCTTTCTTT
>TRBV19|TRBJ2-3|NA|NA
CASSTPGRGSTDTQYF
TGTGCCAGTAGTACCCCGGGGAGGGGGAGCACAGATACGCAGTATTTT
>TRBV29-1|TRBJ2-7|once|NA
CSVEDLGGEQYF
TGCAGCGTTGAAGATCTAGGGGGAGAGCAGTACTTC
>TRBV5-1|TRBJ2-2|NA|NA
CASSEFDRLTGELFF
TGCGCCAGCAGTGAATTCGACAGACTCACCGGGGAGCTGTTTTTT
>TRBV5-8|TRBJ2-3|NA|NA
CASSLQGRSTDTQYF
TGTGCCAGCAGCTTACAGGGGAGGAGCACAGATACGCAGTATTTT
>TRBV2|TRBJ2-2|NA|NA
CASSWGGYTGELFF
TGTGCCAGCAGTTGGGGAGGTTACACCGGGGAGCTGTTTTTT
>TRBV30|TRBJ1-2|NA|NA
CAWSVSGYGYTF
TGTGCCTGGAGTGTTTCGGGTTACGGCTACACCTTC
>TRBV4-1|TRBJ2-5|NA|TRBD1
CASSQSDREETQYF
TGCGCCAGCAGCCAGTCCGACAGGGAGGAGACCCAGTACTTC
>TRBV30|TRBJ1-6|NA|NA
CGMGGTNSPLHF
TGTGGGATGGGGGGGACGAATTCACCCCTCCACTTT
>TRBV6-2/TRBV6-3|TRBJ1-1|NA|TRBD1
CASSYPGTGGTEAFF
TGTGCCAGCAGTTACCCCGGGACAGGGGGCACTGAAGCTTTCTTT
>TRBV9|TRBJ2-7|NA|NA
CASSVDFAGTYEQYF
TGTGCCAGCAGCGTAGATTTTGCCGGGACCTACGAGCAGTACTTC
>TRBV4-1|TRBJ1-1|NA|NA
CASSQVDSFVWSTEAFF
TGCGCCAGCAGCCAGGTGGATAGTTTTGTATGGAGCACTGAAGCTTTCTTT
>TRBV27|TRBJ2-1|NA|NA
CASSLTRAGDDSYNEQFF
TGTGCCAGCAGTTTAACCAGAGCAGGGGATGACTCCTACAATGAGCAGTTCTTC
>TRBV19|TRBJ2-3|NA|TRBD1
CASSTTGGTDTQYF
TGTGCCAGTAGTACCACAGGGGGCACAGATACGCAGTATTTT
>TRBV7-6|TRBJ1-2|NA|TRBD1
CASSLTQGNYGYTF
TGTGCCAGCAGCTTGACACAGGGGAATTATGGCTACACCTTC
>TRBV7-3|TRBJ2-3|NA|NA
CASSLIGSKGGDTQYF
TGTGCCAGCAGCTTAATCGGTAGCAAAGGGGGAGATACGCAGTATTTT
>TRBV14|TRBJ1-1|NA|NA
CASSQDWTMNTEAFF
TGTGCCAGCAGCCAAGATTGGACTATGAACACTGAAGCTTTCTTT
>TRBV30|TRBJ1-2|NA|TRBD1
CAWSQRAGGYGYTF
TGTGCCTGGAGTCAAAGAGCAGGGGGCTATGGCTACACCTTC
>TRBV27|TRBJ2-1|NA|TRBD1
CASSLPRGLAYNEQFF
TGTGCCAGCAGTTTACCTAGGGGGCTGGCCTACAATGAGCAGTTCTTC
>TRBV19|TRBJ1-5|NA|NA
CASSAYRDTNQPQHF
TGTGCCAGTAGCGCCTACCGGGACACCAATCAGCCCCAGCATTTT
>TRBV9|TRBJ2-1|once|TRBD2
CASSGLSGHSYNEQFF
TGTGCCAGCAGCGGACTTAGCGGGCACTCCTACAATGAGCAGTTCTTC
>TRBV15|TRBJ1-5|NA|TRBD1
CATSSDREVNQPQHF
TGTGCCACCAGCAGTGACAGGGAAGTTAATCAGCCCCAGCATTTT
>TRBV18|TRBJ2-7|NA|TRBD1
CASSPRTGAIYEQYF
TGTGCCAGCTCACCCCGGACAGGGGCTATCTACGAGCAGTACTTC
>TRBV27|TRBJ1-2|NA|NA
CASSLGSRNYGYTF
TGTGCCAGCAGTTTAGGCAGTCGAAACTATGGCTACACCTTC
>TRBV5-1|TRBJ1-3|NA|TRBD1
CASSADRVSGNTIYF
TGCGCCAGCAGTGCAGACAGGGTCTCTGGAAACACCATATATTTT
>TRBV11-3|TRBJ2-7|NA|NA
CASSLTGQFPYEQYF
TGTGCCAGCAGCCTCACCGGACAGTTTCCCTACGAGCAGTACTTC
>TRBV27|TRBJ2-1|NA|NA
CASSGGWSLGVHEQFF
TGTGCCAGCTCCGGCGGTTGGTCACTGGGAGTCCATGAGCAGTTCTTC
>TRBV10-3|TRBJ2-2|NA|TRBD2
CAISASGNVGTGELFF
TGTGCCATCAGTGCTAGCGGGAATGTGGGCACCGGGGAGCTGTTTTTT
>TRBV27|TRBJ1-5|NA|TRBD1
CASSTQGAWSNQPQHF
TGTGCCAGCAGTACCCAGGGGGCGTGGAGCAATCAGCCCCAGCATTTT
>TRBV27|TRBJ1-6|NA|TRBD1
CASSSTGVNSPLHF
TGTGCCAGCAGTTCTACAGGGGTGAATTCACCCCTCCACTTT
>TRBV14|TRBJ2-2|NA|TRBD2
CASSQDRREGRTGELFF
TGTGCCAGCAGCCAAGATCGCCGGGAGGGCCGGACCGGGGAGCTGTTTTTT
>TRBV6-1|TRBJ2-3|NA|TRBD2
CASSVGTSGSSDTQYF
TGTGCCAGCAGTGTAGGGACTAGCGGGAGCTCAGATACGCAGTATTTT
>TRBV27|TRBJ1-6|NA|TRBD1
CASSVQGGPGSPLHF
TGTGCCAGCAGTGTGCAAGGGGGCCCGGGTTCACCCCTCCACTTT
>TRBV30|TRBJ1-5|NA|TRBD1
CAWGTENQPQHF
TGTGCCTGGGGGACAGAGAATCAGCCCCAGCATTTT
>TRBV21-1|TRBJ2-1|NA|NA
CASSKSGRDNEQFF
TGTGCCAGCAGCAAAAGCGGGAGGGACAATGAGCAGTTCTTC